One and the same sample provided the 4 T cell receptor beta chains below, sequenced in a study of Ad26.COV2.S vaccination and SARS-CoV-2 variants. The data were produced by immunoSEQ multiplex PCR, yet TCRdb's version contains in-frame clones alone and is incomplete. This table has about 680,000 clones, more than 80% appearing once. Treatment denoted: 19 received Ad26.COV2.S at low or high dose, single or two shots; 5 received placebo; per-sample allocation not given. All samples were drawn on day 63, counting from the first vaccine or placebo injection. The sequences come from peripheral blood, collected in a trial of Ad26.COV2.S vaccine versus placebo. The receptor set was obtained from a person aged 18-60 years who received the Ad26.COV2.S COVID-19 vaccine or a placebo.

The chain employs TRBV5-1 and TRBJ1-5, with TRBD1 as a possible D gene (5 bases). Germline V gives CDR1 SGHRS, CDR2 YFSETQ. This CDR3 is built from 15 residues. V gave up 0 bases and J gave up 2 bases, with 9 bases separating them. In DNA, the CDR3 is TGCGCCAGCAGCTTGGAGGGGTTGCGCAATCAGCCCCAGCATTTT. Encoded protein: CASSLEGLRNQPQHF.

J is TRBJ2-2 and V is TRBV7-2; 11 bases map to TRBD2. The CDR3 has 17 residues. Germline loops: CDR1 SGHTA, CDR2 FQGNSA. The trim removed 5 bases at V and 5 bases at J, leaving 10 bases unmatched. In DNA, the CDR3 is TGTGCCAGCAGCGATAGTAGCGGGAGGGCGTGGACCGGGGAGCTGTTTTTT. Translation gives CASSDSSGRAWTGELFF.

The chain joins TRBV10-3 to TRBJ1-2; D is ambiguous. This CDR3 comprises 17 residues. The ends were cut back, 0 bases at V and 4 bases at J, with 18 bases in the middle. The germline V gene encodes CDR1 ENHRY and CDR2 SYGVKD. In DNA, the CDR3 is TGTGCCATCAGTGAGTCGACGGTCAGCGGAACAATCTATGGCTACACCTTC. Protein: CAISESTVSGTIYGYTF.

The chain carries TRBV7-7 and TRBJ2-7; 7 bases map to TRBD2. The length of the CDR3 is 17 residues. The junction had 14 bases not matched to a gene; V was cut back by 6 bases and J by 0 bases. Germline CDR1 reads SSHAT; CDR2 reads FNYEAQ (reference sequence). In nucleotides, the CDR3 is TGTGCCAGCAGAAATCCCTGCTTCGGGACTACCTCCTACGAGCAGTACTTC. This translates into CASRNPCFGTTSYEQYF.